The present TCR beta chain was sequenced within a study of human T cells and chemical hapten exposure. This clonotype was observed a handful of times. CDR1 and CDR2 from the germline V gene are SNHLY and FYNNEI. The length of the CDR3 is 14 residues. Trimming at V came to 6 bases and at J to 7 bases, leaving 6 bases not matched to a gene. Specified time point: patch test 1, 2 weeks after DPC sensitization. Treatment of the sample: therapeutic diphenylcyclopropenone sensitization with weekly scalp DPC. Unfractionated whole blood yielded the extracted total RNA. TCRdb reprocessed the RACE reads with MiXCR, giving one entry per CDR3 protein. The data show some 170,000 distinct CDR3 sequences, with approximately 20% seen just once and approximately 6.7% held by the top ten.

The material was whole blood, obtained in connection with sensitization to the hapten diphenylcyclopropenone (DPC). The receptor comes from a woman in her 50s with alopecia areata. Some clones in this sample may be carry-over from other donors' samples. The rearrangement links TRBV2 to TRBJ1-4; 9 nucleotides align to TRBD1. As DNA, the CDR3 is TGTGCCAGCAGGTCCGGGACAGGGTTTGAAAAACTGTTTTTT. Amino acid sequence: CASRSGTGFEKLFF.